This is a list of T cell receptor beta chains from one sample in a study of blood T cell repertoires in COVID-19. Only in-frame clones appear in the TCRdb table, and some are missing; sequencing was by immunoSEQ multiplex PCR. Of approximately 110,000 clones in the sample, roughly 88% were seen once. Input material: peripheral blood. Source of these receptors: a human donor in a cohort sampled during active COVID-19. CDR3s include the opening cysteine and the closing phenylalanine or tryptophan. A D gene is named only where the DNA matches it firmly. Some rows mark clone size as missing; the rest say once, few, many or name a class of expanded clone.

>TRBV10-2|-|14|-|TRBJ2-3
CASSRDLSTDTQYF
TGCGCCAGCAGTAGAGATCTTAGCACAGATACGCAGTATTTT
>TRBV19|-|13|-|TRBJ1-1
CASSPLGQIEAFF
TGTGCCAGTAGTCCCTTGGGGCAAATTGAAGCTTTCTTT
>TRBV6-5|once|14|-|TRBJ2-7
CASSYSGLFYEQYF
TGTGCCAGCAGTTACTCCGGACTATTCTACGAGCAGTACTTC
>TRBV27|-|14|TRBD1|TRBJ2-5
CASSFLDRGETQYF
TGTGCCAGCAGTTTCCTCGACAGGGGAGAGACCCAGTACTTC
>TRBV4-3|-|17|TRBD1|TRBJ2-1
CASSQDHSQGIYNEQFF
TGCGCCAGCAGCCAAGATCATTCACAGGGGATTTACAATGAGCAGTTCTTC
>TRBV7-9|-|13|-|TRBJ1-1
CASSLAELTEAFF
TGTGCCAGCAGCCTAGCGGAGCTTACTGAAGCTTTCTTT
>TRBV29-1|-|18|TRBD2|TRBJ2-4
CSVGGLAGGPLAKNIQYF
TGCAGCGTTGGGGGACTAGCGGGAGGGCCTCTAGCCAAAAACATTCAGTACTTC
>TRBV2|-|12|TRBD2|TRBJ2-7
CASKRGSYEQYF
TGTGCCAGCAAGCGGGGCTCCTACGAGCAGTACTTC
>TRBV19|-|13|-|TRBJ1-4
CASNTGFREKLFF
TGTGCCAGTAATACAGGATTTAGAGAAAAACTGTTTTTT
>TRBV29-1|-|14|TRBD1|TRBJ1-1
CSVERTGGGTEAFF
TGCAGCGTTGAAAGAACAGGGGGTGGTACTGAAGCTTTCTTT
>TRBV18|few|16|TRBD2|TRBJ2-7
CASSPPLAGPSYEQYF
TGTGCCAGCTCACCCCCCCTAGCGGGCCCCTCCTACGAGCAGTACTTC
>TRBV7-8|-|16|-|TRBJ1-2
CASSLEFRVVGYGYTF
TGTGCCAGCAGCTTAGAGTTCAGGGTAGTTGGATATGGCTACACCTTC
>TRBV24-1|-|13|-|TRBJ2-3
CATNEGSTDTQYF
TGTGCCACCAATGAGGGGAGTACAGATACGCAGTATTTT
>TRBV3-1/TRBV3-2|-|18|TRBD1|TRBJ2-1
CASSPARPGTGVSNEQFF
TGTGCCAGCAGCCCCGCCCGCCCTGGGACAGGGGTTTCGAATGAGCAGTTCTTC
>TRBV4-3|-|16|-|TRBJ1-3
CASSQTHQGSGNTIYF
TGCGCCAGCAGCCAAACGCATCAGGGTTCTGGAAACACCATATATTTT
>TRBV7-9|-|16|TRBD1|TRBJ1-1
CASSRLTGPGNTEAFF
TGTGCCAGCAGCAGGCTGACAGGGCCAGGGAACACTGAAGCTTTCTTT
>TRBV10-1|-|14|-|TRBJ1-6
CASSLGGKESPLHF
TGCGCCAGCAGCTTAGGGGGTAAAGAATCACCCCTCCACTTT
>TRBV19|few|15|-|TRBJ2-1
CASSRNPLAFDEQFF
TGTGCCAGTAGTCGGAACCCCCTAGCGTTCGATGAGCAGTTCTTC
>TRBV7-9|-|19|TRBD2|TRBJ2-6
CASSSFGLVGSPGANVLTF
TGTGCCAGCAGCTCGTTTGGACTAGTGGGTTCCCCTGGGGCCAACGTCCTGACTTTC
>TRBV11-2|-|15|-|TRBJ1-1
CASSGRGTKNTEAFF
TGTGCCAGCAGCGGGAGGGGGACAAAGAACACTGAAGCTTTCTTT
>TRBV11-2|-|15|TRBD2|TRBJ2-7
CASSLLAGSHYEQYF
TGTGCCAGCAGCTTGTTAGCGGGCTCGCACTACGAGCAGTACTTC
>TRBV7-2|-|15|-|TRBJ1-3
CASSPQGFSGNTIYF
TGTGCCAGCAGCCCACAGGGTTTCTCGGGAAACACCATATATTTT
>TRBV27|-|17|TRBD1|TRBJ1-2
CASSLTASGTGINGYTF
TGTGCCAGCAGTCTAACCGCCTCCGGGACAGGGATTAATGGCTACACCTTC
>TRBV10-1|-|15|TRBD2|TRBJ2-1
CASSEEVAGGNEQFF
TGCGCCAGCAGTGAGGAGGTAGCGGGAGGGAATGAGCAGTTCTTC
>TRBV2|-|16|-|TRBJ2-5
CASGTAGSSNLETQYF
TGTGCCAGCGGTACTGCAGGCTCAAGTAATCTAGAGACCCAGTACTTC
>TRBV6-4|-|15|-|TRBJ1-6
CASSDSWNRASPLHF
TGTGCCAGCAGTGACTCGTGGAACAGGGCTTCACCCCTCCACTTT
>TRBV4-1|few|18|-|TRBJ2-1
CASSQTPGASVAYNEQFF
TGCGCCAGCAGCCAAACCCCCGGGGCTAGCGTGGCATACAATGAGCAGTTCTTC
>TRBV4-1|-|17|-|TRBJ2-7
CASSQVDSLIRGFEQYF
TGCGCCAGCAGCCAAGTAGATTCATTAATCAGGGGCTTCGAGCAGTACTTC